The 7 T cell receptor beta chains listed next were all sequenced from one sample in a study of blood T cell repertoires in COVID-19. Generated by immunoSEQ multiplex PCR, the TCRdb table keeps only in-frame clones and is missing some. Among some 100,000 clones listed, around three quarters were seen once. The specimen was peripheral blood. These receptors originate from a man between 65 and 85 years old with acute or convalescent COVID-19.

The chain recombines TRBV3-1 (or the pseudogene TRBV3-2) with TRBJ2-7; possible D gene TRBD2, 7 bases. The V gene lost 4 bases and the J gene lost 4 bases, with 17 bases spanning the gap. The CDR3 runs to 15 residues. Per germline, CDR1 LGHDT and CDR2 YNNKEL (reference sequence). This CDR3 reads CASSPPGGRKYEQYF. Here the CDR3 DNA reads TGTGCCAGCAGCCCGCCCGGGGGGCGGAAATACGAGCAGTACTTC.

For the CDR3, the DNA is TGTGCCAGCAGTGACAGGGTACGGTACGAGCAGTACTTC. The encoded protein is CASSDRVRYEQYF. V gene TRBV2 combines with J gene TRBJ2-7; a weak D match, TRBD1 (5 bases). CDR1 and CDR2 (germline): SNHLY, FYNNEI. V was shortened by 3 bases and J by 4 bases, with 10 bases between the two germline ends. CDR3 size: 13 residues.

The chain recombines TRBV7-8 with TRBJ2-2; TRBD2 aligns across 8 bases. There are 16 residues in the CDR3. With 1 base clipped from V and 6 bases from J, the junction kept 7 bases outside the gene matches. Germline V gene data show CDR1 as SGHVS and CDR2 as FQNEAQ. CDR3 amino acids: CASSLGSGSGPGELFF. The CDR3 DNA is TGTGCCAGCAGCTTAGGGAGCGGGAGTGGGCCCGGGGAGCTGTTTTTT.

The chain employs TRBV11-2 and TRBJ2-3; D gene ambiguous. The V and J ends lost 2 bases and 2 bases respectively, with 8 bases between them. The CDR3 is made up of 14 amino acids. Germline V gene sequence: CDR1 SGHAT, CDR2 FQNNGV. In nucleotides, the CDR3 is TGTGCCAGCAGCTTATCAGGTTACACAGATACGCAGTATTTT. It specifies CASSLSGYTDTQYF.

V and J are TRBV23-1 and TRBJ1-2; the match to TRBD1 covers 9 bases. TRBV23-1 is designated an ORF whose function remains uncertain. This CDR3 region has 14 residues. With 5 bases clipped from V and 6 bases from J, the junction kept 7 bases outside the gene matches. The CDR3 DNA is TGCGCCAGCAGTTCAGACAGGGGGATAAATGGCTACACCTTC. This sequence encodes CASSSDRGINGYTF.

This chain connects TRBV27 to TRBJ1-5; 7 positions match TRBD1. Germline CDR1 MNHEY, CDR2 SMNVEV (reference sequence). This CDR3 region has 16 residues. Trimming at V came to 4 bases and at J to 4 bases, leaving 10 bases not matched to a gene. The CDR3 DNA sequence: TGTGCCAGCAGTTCCCTTGGAGCAGGGGGGAATCAGCCCCAGCATTTT. Protein: CASSSLGAGGNQPQHF.

V gene TRBV27 combines with J gene TRBJ1-2; weak D call: TRBD1 (5 bases). The CDR3 length is 15 residues. The germline gives CDR1 MNHEY, CDR2 SMNVEV (reference sequence). Trimming removed 0 bases at V and 4 bases at J, with 12 bases between. CDR3 bases: TGTGCCAGCAGTTTATCGACAGAGTCTTCCTATGGCTACACCTTC. It translates to CASSLSTESSYGYTF.